This T cell receptor beta chain derives from a study of blood T cell repertoires in COVID-19 (dated by TCRdb to the early 2020s). Study-level background: Samples from collaborators originated in the United States, Italy and Spain and spanned both the acute and convalescent phases of COVID-19. The prospective study material was composed of cDNA or gDNA derived from T cells, B-cell-depleted T cells, or PBMCs. The dataset comprised deeply sampled blood TCRbeta repertoires from subjects exposed to, actively infected with, or recovered from COVID-19. The repertoires were made available in a free public database intended to serve as a resource for research on the immune response to SARS-CoV-2. Samples were obtained from the ongoing ImmuneRACE study (first 160 participants) and from about 1,300 subjects provided by 6 global collaborators. Sample metadata almost always included a de-identified subject ID, COVID-19 status, age in years and sex. Where HLA class I and class II types were available, the types were taken from metadata supplied by the sample provider, not from assay-based typing.

TCRbeta CDR3 regions were amplified from genomic DNA by means of the immunoSEQ Assay, a bias-controlled multiplex PCR. Per the original workflow: Within the assay, amplification of reference gene primers was used to estimate how many nucleated cells each sample contained. To quantify the absolute abundance of each unique TCRbeta CDR3 rearrangement, sequence reads were collapsed and filtered. Productive Simpson clonality was computed per sample as the square root of Simpson's diversity index over productive rearrangements. Held by TCRdb, this immuneACCESS table contains in-frame sequences only and omits some clones. Under half of the omission traces to an unresolved V gene where checked; the cause of the rest is unknown. The V and J calls and clone size are taken from that table; D and trimming were inferred from the DNA. This sample holds hundreds of thousands of clones; approximately 91% were observed only once. The ten largest account for 7% to 10% of the sample.

Details on this clone: It lacks a known antigen. No much larger clone exists at a distance of one base, and base qualities are not known.

Enrolling through a virtual design, the prospective study's participants ranged in age from roughly 18 to 100 years and lived across about two dozen United States geographic areas. In the prospective study, participants were assigned to cohorts based on the clinical history participants reported in a screening survey and a study questionnaire. ImmuneRACE Cohort 3 recovered participants were defined by two consecutive negative NP/OP PCR tests, healthcare professional clearance, or symptom resolution. Mobile phlebotomists in the prospective study collected whole blood, serum and a nasopharyngeal or oropharyngeal swab from every participant. Additional blood draws and questionnaires over an approximately two-month period could optionally be provided by prospective study participants. Blood samples from the prospective study were shipped frozen or at room temperature prior to DNA extraction. CDR1 GTSNPN and CDR2 SVGIG were looked up in the germline V gene (reference sequence). The germline ends are 23 bases apart after V is trimmed by 2 bases and J by 4 bases. The cysteine opens and the phenylalanine closes a CDR3 of 17 amino acids. Of the read, only the CDR3 DNA is kept; its 51 bases are in frame from base 1.

What the authors observed across the whole study: How much clinical and demographic metadata was included differed by source and by participant, and the metadata was provided uncurated.

The receptor was derived from a woman aged 55-69 years who had recovered from COVID-19. Input material: PBMCs or T cells enriched from blood (not recorded which). This sequence uses TRBV30 and TRBJ1-2, with the D gene too uncertain to name. The DNA sequence is TGTGCCTGGAGTCCCACAGCAAACCTGCCTACCATCTATGGCTACACCTTC. This gives the protein CAWSPTANLPTIYGYTF.